These 11 T cell receptor beta chains were all obtained from the same sample, sequenced in a study of shared clonotypes between healthy human individuals. Clones were sequenced by immunoSEQ multiplex PCR, and TCRdb holds only the in-frame ones, with some missing. The repertoire holds roughly 2.4 million clones, with approximately 95% as singletons. The specimen sequenced was naive CD4+ T cells sorted from blood. The subset is: CD45RA+ positively selected. Every receptor here comes from a man aged 18 to 30 in good health.

This chain links TRBV9 with TRBJ1-4; D unclear. The V end lost 0 bases, the J end lost 8 bases, and 14 bases lay between the germline ends. The CDR3 is 15 residues long. CDR1 is SGDLS and CDR2 is YYNGEE in the germline V gene. CDR3 DNA: TGTGCCAGCAGCGTAGGGGCCGGCTCAAGCGAAAAACTGTTTTTT. This codes for CASSVGAGSSEKLFF.

This clone was seen once. The chain has TRBV14 and TRBJ1-5; D ambiguous. The CDR3 runs to 16 residues. Trimming shortened V by 0 bases and J by 0 bases, and 9 bases separated the two germline ends. Germline CDR1 is SGHDN and CDR2 is FVKESK. Written as DNA, the CDR3 is TGTGCCAGCAGCCAAGATCGTAGGGATAGCAATCAGCCCCAGCATTTT. Its translation is CASSQDRRDSNQPQHF. The complete variable domain, with remaining parts taken from reference TRBV14 and TRBJ1-5, reads EAGVTQFPSHSVIEKGQTVTLRCDPISGHDNLYWYRRVMGKEIKFLLHFVKESKQDESGMPNNRFLAERTGGTYSTLKVQPAELEDSGVYFCASSQDRRDSNQPQHFGDGTRLSIL.

The chain links TRBV6-6 to TRBJ2-3; 12 nucleotides agree with TRBD2. V shed 6 bases and J 6 bases; nucleotides not matched to a gene: 10. In germline, CDR1 is MNHNY, CDR2 SVGAGI (reference sequence). The CDR3 extends over 16 amino acids. CDR3 amino acids: CASSDLPGLAGDTQYF. The CDR3, as DNA: TGTGCCAGCAGCGACTTACCGGGACTAGCGGGTGATACGCAGTATTTT.

V gene TRBV7-9 combines with J gene TRBJ1-1; no clear D gene. Germline loops: CDR1 SEHNR, CDR2 FQNEAQ (reference sequence). The CDR3 has 13 amino acids. The V and J ends lost 5 bases and 10 bases respectively, with 17 bases between them. In DNA, the CDR3 is TGTGCCAGCAGCCCGTTAGACTGGAGCCCAGCTTTCTTT. This codes for CASSPLDWSPAFF.

The V call is TRBV29-1, the J call TRBJ2-5; 16 bases line up with TRBD2. Germline loops: CDR1 SQVTM, CDR2 ANQGSEA. Trimming cost V 6 bases and J 2 bases; bases outside gene matches: 6. This CDR3 spans 16 amino acids. CDR3 DNA: TGCAGCGTCCCGGGACTAGCGGGAGGGCGGCAAGAGACCCAGTACTTC. Amino acids: CSVPGLAGGRQETQYF.

The chain links TRBV19 to TRBJ2-5, with 7 bases lining up with TRBD1. CDR3 size: 15 residues. V lost 4 bases to trimming and J lost 1 base; unmatched junction nucleotides: 6. CDR1 LNHDA and CDR2 SQIVND come from the germline V gene (reference sequence). The CDR3: CASSRSGTVQETQYF. CDR3 sequence (DNA): TGTGCCAGTAGTAGGTCCGGGACAGTCCAAGAGACCCAGTACTTC.

The chain combines TRBV10-3 with TRBJ2-5; D is perhaps TRBD2 (5 bases). The CDR3 length is 14 residues. CDR1 and CDR2 (germline): ENHRY, SYGVKD. V lost 3 bases and J lost 0, with 8 bases in between. The CDR3 loop reads CAISELVHQETQYF. In nucleotides, the CDR3 is TGTGCCATCAGTGAACTAGTGCACCAAGAGACCCAGTACTTC.

The chain couples TRBV6-6 to TRBJ1-5, with D unresolved. The CDR3 is 12 residues long. V was cut by 7 bases and J by 1 base, with 5 bases left in between. CDR1 MNHNY and CDR2 SVGAGI come from the germline V gene (reference sequence). The CDR3 is CASTQSNQPQHF. As DNA, the CDR3 is TGTGCCAGCACCCAGAGCAATCAGCCCCAGCATTTT.

Of note for this clone: Other DNA sequences in this sample translate to the same CDR3. The chain joins TRBV6-5 to TRBJ2-2; D not certain. Per the germline V gene, CDR1 is MNHEY and CDR2 is SVGAGI. Trimming left V 1 base short and J 6 bases short, with 3 bases between. The CDR3 has 12 residues. Here the CDR3 DNA reads TGTGCCAGCAGTTACTTGTCCGGGGAGCTGTTTTTT. The encoded protein is CASSYLSGELFF.

The chain has TRBV18 and TRBJ1-4; D is ambiguous. Per germline, CDR1 KGHSH and CDR2 LQKENI. V lost 3 bases and J lost 5, with 16 bases in between. The CDR3 sequence is 16 residues long. In DNA, the CDR3 is TGTGCCAGCTCACCGGGTGGTGGGCGGACGAATGAAAAACTGTTTTTT. Its protein is CASSPGGGRTNEKLFF.

This chain joins TRBV7-2 and TRBJ1-1; D unresolved. The germline V gene encodes CDR1 SGHTA and CDR2 FQGNSA. The CDR3 runs 14 residues. V lost 5 bases to trimming and J lost 0 bases, with 10 bases between them. In DNA form, the CDR3 reads TGTGCCAGCAGCCAGACAAACTTGAACACTGAAGCTTTCTTT. This translates into CASSQTNLNTEAFF.